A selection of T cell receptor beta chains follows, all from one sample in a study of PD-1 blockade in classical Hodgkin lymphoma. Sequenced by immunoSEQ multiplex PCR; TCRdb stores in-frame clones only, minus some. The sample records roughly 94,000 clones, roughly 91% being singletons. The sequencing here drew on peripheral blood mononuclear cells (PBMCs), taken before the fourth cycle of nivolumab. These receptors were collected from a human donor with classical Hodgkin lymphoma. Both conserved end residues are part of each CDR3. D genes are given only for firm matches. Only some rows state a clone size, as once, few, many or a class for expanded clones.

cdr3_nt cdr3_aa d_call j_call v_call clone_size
TGTGCCAGCAGCTTGGAGGGAAACTCCAATGAGCAGTTCTTC CASSLEGNSNEQFF . TRBJ2-1 TRBV11-3 once
TGTGCCAGCAGTGCCTTAGGGGGCAGCTCCTACAATGAGCAGTTCTTC CASSALGGSSYNEQFF TRBD1 TRBJ2-1 TRBV25-1 .
TGCGCCAGCAGCCAGGGACAGCTATCCTACGAGCAGTACTTC CASSQGQLSYEQYF TRBD1 TRBJ2-7 TRBV4-1 .
TGTGCCAGCGGTTCACGGGGCAGGGAAAAACTGTTTTTT CASGSRGREKLFF . TRBJ1-4 TRBV2 .
TGTGCCAGCTGGGGTCTTAGCGGGAGGCTTGGGCAGTTCTTC CASWGLSGRLGQFF TRBD2 TRBJ2-1 TRBV11-2 .
TGTGCCACCAGCAGGACAAATAAGAACTATGGCTACACCTTC CATSRTNKNYGYTF . TRBJ1-2 TRBV15 .
TGTGCCAGCAGCGTAGGGACAGGGGGCCGGGAGACCCAGTACTTC CASSVGTGGRETQYF TRBD1 TRBJ2-5 TRBV9 .
TGTGCCAGTAGTGCGACAGGAGGGGCCGCGGGAAACACCATATATTTT CASSATGGAAGNTIYF . TRBJ1-3 TRBV19 .
TGCGCCAGCAGCTTGACAGGCAGGGCCTACGAGCAGTACTTC CASSLTGRAYEQYF . TRBJ2-7 TRBV5-1 .
TGCGCCAGCAGTTTTAACGGGGCTAGCTATGGCTACACCTTC CASSFNGASYGYTF . TRBJ1-2 TRBV5-1 few
TGTGCCAGCAGCTTAGATGCATCTGGAAACACCATATATTTT CASSLDASGNTIYF . TRBJ1-3 TRBV7-2 .
TGCGCCAGCAGCCCCCGGGACAGGGACCAAGAGACCCAGTACTTC CASSPRDRDQETQYF TRBD1 TRBJ2-5 TRBV5-1 .
TGTGCCAGCAGTTTCGGGGACGGGTCCAATGAGCAGTTCTTC CASSFGDGSNEQFF . TRBJ2-1 TRBV27 .
TGTGCCAGCAGCTCCGCGAGGTCCTACGAGCAGTACTTC CASSSARSYEQYF . TRBJ2-7 TRBV11-2 .
TGTGCCACCCGAGCGGGACAGGGCGTTGGCAATGAGCAGTTCTTC CATRAGQGVGNEQFF TRBD1 TRBJ2-1 TRBV6-1 .
TGTGCCAGCAGCAAAGGTGGGACACACTCTGGAAACACCATATATTTT CASSKGGTHSGNTIYF . TRBJ1-3 TRBV21-1 .
TGCGCCAGCAGCTACGACAGGGGTAGGGGCTACGAGCAGTACTTC CASSYDRGRGYEQYF TRBD1 TRBJ2-7 TRBV4-1 once
TGTGCCAGCAGCTTGGGGACAACTCCCTACGAGCAGTACTTC CASSLGTTPYEQYF . TRBJ2-7 TRBV5-6 .
TGTGCCAGCGGGGGGCCTCCTCCCCAAACAGATACGCAGTATTTT CASGGPPPQTDTQYF . TRBJ2-3 TRBV6-1 .
TGTGCCAGCAGATCGGGACTAGCGGGCCTATCGACCACAGATACGCAGTATTTT CASRSGLAGLSTTDTQYF TRBD2 TRBJ2-3 TRBV28 .
TGTGCCTGGAGTTGGGGCGGGAGGCCCTCCTCAGATACGCAGTATTTT CAWSWGGRPSSDTQYF TRBD2 TRBJ2-3 TRBV30 .
TGTGCCAGCAGCTTGGGCGGGACAGGGAGAGGGACTGAAGCTTTCTTT CASSLGGTGRGTEAFF TRBD1 TRBJ1-1 TRBV5-8 .
TGTGCCAGCAGGGGGGGAGGGATCCAAGAGACCCAGTACTTC CASRGGGIQETQYF TRBD2 TRBJ2-5 TRBV28 .
TGTGCCAGCAGTTACTTGGGACAGCCGAGTACAGATACGCAGTATTTT CASSYLGQPSTDTQYF TRBD1 TRBJ2-3 TRBV6-5 .
TGTGCCAGCAGCTTAAGCACCTTC CASSLSTF . TRBJ1-2 TRBV7-9 few
TGTGCCAGCAGCGCACATCGGGCAGGCGGGGTGGATGGCTACACCTTC CASSAHRAGGVDGYTF . TRBJ1-2 TRBV9 .
TGTGCCAGCAGCTCCGGACTAGCGGGAGCTAATGAGCAGTTCTTC CASSSGLAGANEQFF TRBD2 TRBJ2-1 TRBV13 .
TGCGCCAGCAGCCTAAGACAGGGGCCTTCACCCCTCCACTTT CASSLRQGPSPLHF TRBD1 TRBJ1-6 TRBV5-1 .
TGCGCCAGCAGCTTTGACAGAGATTACGAGCAGTACTTC CASSFDRDYEQYF . TRBJ2-7 TRBV5-1 .
TGTGCCAGCAGCCCGACAGGGATCGGCAATCAGCCCCAGCATTTT CASSPTGIGNQPQHF TRBD1 TRBJ1-5 TRBV7-9 .
TGTGCCAGCAGCTTAATAGCGACTAGCGGGAACCTCTACGAGCAGTACTTC CASSLIATSGNLYEQYF TRBD2 TRBJ2-7 TRBV7-9 once
TGTGCCACTAGACAACCTTCGAGCCGACAGGGGCACTCCTACGAGCAGTACTTC CATRQPSSRQGHSYEQYF TRBD1 TRBJ2-7 TRBV19 .
TGTGCCAGCAGTGAATTAGTAGCCGGGGAGACCCAGTACTTC CASSELVAGETQYF . TRBJ2-5 TRBV25-1 .
TGTGCCAGCAGCCTTAACAGTATTGAAGCTTTCTTT CASSLNSIEAFF . TRBJ1-1 TRBV7-9 once
TGTGCTAGTGGTTTGGACCCCCCAGGGGGCCCCTACGAGCAGTACTTC CASGLDPPGGPYEQYF TRBD1 TRBJ2-7 TRBV12-5 .
TGTGCCAGTAGTACGCCGGGACAGACCTACGAGCAGTACTTC CASSTPGQTYEQYF TRBD1 TRBJ2-7 TRBV19 .
TGTGCCTGGGGGTGGACCTACGAGCAGTACTTC CAWGWTYEQYF . TRBJ2-7 TRBV30 .
TGTGCCAGCAGCTTAGGAAACTCTGGAAACACCATATATTTT CASSLGNSGNTIYF . TRBJ1-3 TRBV7-9 .
TGTGCCAGCAGCCCCCCCCCAGCGGCGGGCACAGATACGCAGTATTTT CASSPPPAAGTDTQYF . TRBJ2-3 TRBV5-4 few
TGTGCCTGGACTGGGGGCAGATCCTACAATGAGCAGTTCTTC CAWTGGRSYNEQFF . TRBJ2-1 TRBV30 .
TGTGCCACCAGTAAACAGGGTGGGTGGTTCTTC CATSKQGGWFF . TRBJ2-1 TRBV28 .
TGTGCCAGCAGCTTGGCGGGGGTGGATGAGCAGTTCTTC CASSLAGVDEQFF . TRBJ2-1 TRBV5-4 .
TGTGCCAGCAGCCATAACCAAGTGAACACTGAAGCTTTCTTT CASSHNQVNTEAFF . TRBJ1-1 TRBV4-2 .
TGTGCCAGCAGCCCCCGCTGGCCGTCTAGCTCTGGAAACACCATATATTTT CASSPRWPSSSGNTIYF . TRBJ1-3 TRBV4-2 .
TGTGCCAGCAGTGTTCACTCCGGGACAGGTCCCTTTGGGTATGGCTACACCTTC CASSVHSGTGPFGYGYTF TRBD1 TRBJ1-2 TRBV6-4 .
TGTGCCAGCAGTTTGCCATCGGGGTCGATAAACACCATATATTTT CASSLPSGSINTIYF . TRBJ1-3 TRBV28 .
TGTGCCACCAGCCCCCGGTACGGGACTAGCGGGAGGTGGGCAGGTAATGAGCAGTTCTTC CATSPRYGTSGRWAGNEQFF TRBD2 TRBJ2-1 TRBV15 .
TGTGCCAGCAGTTTGGACACTACGATCGATGGCTACACCTTC CASSLDTTIDGYTF . TRBJ1-2 TRBV28 once
TGTGCCAGCAGCCCAAGAGGACAGGGCCCTGACTATGGCTACACCTTC CASSPRGQGPDYGYTF TRBD1 TRBJ1-2 TRBV5-6 once
TGTGCCAGCAGAGGTATGGCTAGCGGCACAGATACGCAGTATTTT CASRGMASGTDTQYF . TRBJ2-3 TRBV2 .